This T cell receptor (beta chain) was recorded in a study of control samples from healthy donors and cancer patients. The germline gives CDR1 SQVTM, CDR2 ANQGSEA. This CDR3 comprises 14 residues. The V gene lost 0 bases and the J gene lost 0 bases, with 9 bases spanning the gap. Only in-frame clones appear in the TCRdb table, and some are missing; sequencing was by immunoSEQ multiplex PCR. The table has about 140,000 clones, about 89% seen once. The sample comprised blood. The source of this sequence is a man younger than 35 in good health. The chain couples TRBV29-1 to TRBJ2-7; tentatively, D is TRBD2 (6 bases). The CDR3 here is CSVEDRGFSYEQYF. As DNA, the CDR3 is TGCAGCGTTGAAGATCGGGGGTTCTCCTACGAGCAGTACTTC.